This TCR beta chain was sequenced for a study of cytomegalovirus exposure and HLA in healthy donors. PCR amplification relied on 60 Vbeta primers (plus 13 Jbeta primers). Libraries were prepared by immunoSEQ multiplex PCR; TCRdb keeps only in-frame clonotypes and omits some of them. The sample shows 35,000 to 45,000 clones, about 53% of them seen only once. Sequencing was carried out using PBMCs. The clonotype was recovered from a woman between 40 and 55 years old in good health and CMV-seropositive.

This chain's CDR3 is CASGEIDEQYF. The CDR3 nucleotides are TGCGCCAGCGGAGAAATAGACGAGCAGTACTTC. The V call is TRBV5-1, the J call TRBJ2-5, with no clear D. The better agreement between TRBJ2-7 and the DNA end casts doubt on the J call. This CDR3 comprises 11 residues. From germline, CDR1 is SGHRS and CDR2 YFSETQ.